This section outlines one TCR beta chain sequence together with its context. The sample belongs to a study of T cell responses to AZD1222 COVID-19 vaccine. V shed 2 bases and J 5 bases; nucleotides not matched to a gene: 0. Looked up from germline, CDR1 is MDHEN and CDR2 is SYDVKM. This CDR3 spans 14 amino acids. Clones were read by immunoSEQ multiplex PCR, and TCRdb kept only the in-frame ones, dropping some. The sample comprises approximately 120,000 clones, over 75% of which are singletons, and roughly 4.3% rests with the top ten. The origin of this receptor is an adult who received the AZD1222 COVID-19 vaccine. Sequences were derived from peripheral blood, sampled 28 days after the second AZD1222 dose. The chain links TRBV28 to TRBJ1-5; TRBD1 agrees at 10 bases. CDR3 in DNA: TGTGCCAGCAGTTTAGGGACAGGGGATCAGCCCCAGCATTTT. It codes for CASSLGTGDQPQHF.